These T cell receptor beta chains were read from a single sample in a study of chemoradiotherapy in HPV16-positive cancers. TCRdb's copy holds only in-frame clones and misses some; the assay was immunoSEQ multiplex PCR. The table includes around 14,000 clones, roughly 93% detected once. This sample comprised blood, obtained from a patient who underwent chemoradiotherapy. The receptors here all came from a human donor with HPV-associated anogenital cancer. The CDR3 runs from the conserved cysteine through the conserved F or W. D genes are given only for firm matches. Some rows mark clone size as missing; the rest say once, few, many or name a class of expanded clone.

once,TRBJ2-1,TRBV5-6,TRBD1,CASSLLGQGHYNEQFF
once,TRBJ2-7,TRBV7-9,TRBD2,CASSLGGLAGGVSYEQYF
NA,TRBJ1-6,TRBV5-6,NA,CASSFVATGGNSPLHF
NA,TRBJ2-3,TRBV7-2,TRBD2,CASSLEGLNTDTQYF
NA,TRBJ2-7,TRBV13,NA,CASSLGDLPYEQYF
NA,TRBJ2-1,TRBV4-1,NA,CASSQGSSNVRGDEQFF
few,TRBJ1-1,TRBV7-2,TRBD1,CASSHSFNRGPGAFF
NA,TRBJ2-3,TRBV7-9,NA,CASTSTDTQYF
NA,TRBJ2-6,TRBV5-4,NA,CASSSRRVWAGANVLTF
NA,TRBJ2-3,TRBV11-2,TRBD2,CASSTLSGGGTDTQYF
NA,TRBJ1-5,TRBV19,NA,CASTLEGIQPQHF
NA,TRBJ2-5,TRBV7-2,NA,CASSLGSGRETQYF
NA,TRBJ1-5,TRBV30,NA,CAWSVGGNQPQHF